One and the same sample provided the 2 T cell receptor beta chains below, sequenced in a study of control samples from healthy donors and cancer patients. Measured with immunoSEQ multiplex PCR; TCRdb has only the in-frame clones, and not every one. The sample has more than 35,000 clones, around 94% seen once. The sequencing sample was made of blood. These receptors originate from a man between 60 and 75 years old in good health.

The rearrangement uses TRBV27 and TRBJ2-1; TRBD2 agrees at 10 bases. V was clipped by 5 bases and J by 8 bases; unmatched bases: 12. The CDR3 length is 16 residues. The germline V gene encodes CDR1 MNHEY and CDR2 SMNVEV (reference sequence). CDR3 bases: TGTGCCAGCAGTCTCTTTTCGAGCGGGAGGGCGCATGAGCAGTTCTTC. Encoded protein: CASSLFSSGRAHEQFF.

This sequence joins TRBV28 and TRBJ1-6, with TRBD1 as a possible D gene (5 bases). Germline CDR1 MDHEN, CDR2 SYDVKM. V lost 3 bases to trimming and J lost 3 bases, with 12 bases between them. The CDR3 is 16 amino acids. The CDR3: CASSFGGKYYNSPLHF. CDR3 sequence (DNA): TGTGCCAGCAGTTTTGGGGGGAAGTACTATAATTCACCCCTCCACTTT.